A single sample is the source of the 9 T cell receptor beta chains below, sequenced in a study of technical replicates of blood from a handful of donors. Measured with immunoSEQ multiplex PCR; TCRdb has only the in-frame clones, and not every one. The sample has approximately 92,000 clones; 85% to 95% are singletons. Sequencing input: T cells isolated from PBMCs. These receptors came from a human donor in good health.

The chain recombines TRBV25-1 with TRBJ2-5, with 8 bases fitting TRBD1. V gave up 5 bases and J gave up 4 bases; unmatched junction bases: 9. CDR1 is MGHDK and CDR2 is SYGVNS in the germline V gene. CDR3 length: 15 residues. The CDR3 region has the DNA TGTGCCAGCAGTCCTTCAGGGGGCTCCCGAGAGACCCAGTACTTC. Protein sequence: CASSPSGGSRETQYF.

The rearrangement links TRBV28 to TRBJ1-1; D is ambiguous. Germline V lookup: CDR1 MDHEN, CDR2 SYDVKM. Trimming removed 2 bases from V and 6 bases from J, with 13 bases in between. The CDR3 runs 14 residues. CDR3 protein: CASSLILGFAEAFF. In DNA form, the CDR3 reads TGTGCCAGCAGTTTAATTTTGGGCTTCGCTGAAGCTTTCTTT.

The V and J genes are TRBV7-9 and TRBJ2-1; possible D gene TRBD2, 5 bases. This CDR3 is 16 amino acids long. CDR1 is SEHNR and CDR2 is FQNEAQ in the germline V gene (reference sequence). V gave up 7 bases and J gave up 4 bases, with 20 bases separating them. CDR3 sequence reads: CASTQSEGAYYNEQFF. The CDR3 DNA reads as TGTGCCAGCACCCAATCCGAGGGCGCTTATTACAATGAGCAGTTCTTC. Full variable domain (outside the CDR3, taken from reference TRBV7-9 and TRBJ2-1): DTGVSQNPRHKITKRGQNVTFRCDPISEHNRLYWYRQTLGQGPEFLTYFQNEAQLEKSRLLSDRFSAERPKGSFSTLEIQRTEQGDSAMYLCASTQSEGAYYNEQFFGPGTRLTVL.

This clone came up once. The chain links TRBV28 to TRBJ2-7; 8 bases align to TRBD1. CDR1 and CDR2 (germline): MDHEN, SYDVKM. After removal of 7 bases from V and 2 bases from J, the junction contained 7 bases not matched to a gene. This CDR3 has 14 amino acids. This CDR3 reads CASTLTGATYEQYF. In DNA form, the CDR3 reads TGTGCCAGCACCCTGACAGGGGCGACCTACGAGCAGTACTTC. Filled out from reference TRBV28 and TRBJ2-7, the complete variable domain reads DVKVTQSSRYLVKRTGEKVFLECVQDMDHENMFWYRQDPGLGLRLIYFSYDVKMKEKGDIPEGYSVSREKKERFSLILESASTNQTSMYLCASTLTGATYEQYFGPGTRLTVT.

The J gene is TRBJ2-5, the V gene TRBV6-5; D remains unclear. Trimming cost V 8 bases and J 5 bases, with 12 bases left between them. Germline lookup yields CDR1 MNHEY and CDR2 SVGAGI. The CDR3 covers 12 residues. CDR3 sequence: CASGQTLETQYF. Here the CDR3 DNA reads TGTGCCAGCGGCCAAACCCTGGAGACCCAGTACTTC.

This rearrangement joins TRBV7-3 to TRBJ2-5; TRBD1 agrees at 7 bases. CDR1 is SGHTA and CDR2 is FQGTGA in the germline V gene. After removal of 2 bases from V and 1 base from J, the junction contained 4 bases not matched to a gene. The CDR3 has 15 amino acids. CDR3 sequence: CASSLGGQAQETQYF. The CDR3 nucleotides are TGTGCCAGCAGCTTAGGCGGACAGGCCCAAGAGACCCAGTACTTC.

The J gene is TRBJ2-1, the V gene TRBV23-1; TRBD2 matches at 10 bases. TRBV23-1 counts as an open reading frame of uncertain function. With 9 bases clipped from V and 2 bases from J, the junction kept 10 bases outside the gene matches. The CDR3 consists of 16 residues. The CDR3 nucleotides are TGCGCCAGTGGACTAGCGGCCTATAGTACCTACAATGAGCAGTTCTTC. Amino acid sequence: CASGLAAYSTYNEQFF.

This clone was detected only once. This chain joins TRBV28 and TRBJ1-2, with D tentatively TRBD1 (6 bases). Per germline, CDR1 MDHEN and CDR2 SYDVKM. V shed 6 bases and J shed 5 bases, with 10 bases lying between them. The CDR3 consists of 12 residues. The CDR3 sequence is CASSSDSYGYTF. The CDR3 region has the DNA TGTGCCAGCAGCTCGGACAGTTATGGCTACACCTTC.

V is TRBV5-5 and J is TRBJ1-4, with TRBD1 identical over 8 bases. This CDR3 has 14 amino acids. J was trimmed by 5 bases and V by 2 bases; bases with no gene match: 2. Germline CDR1 and CDR2: SGHKS and YYEKEE (reference sequence). The CDR3 reads CASSFSGGNEKLFF. The DNA of the CDR3 is TGTGCCAGCAGCTTCTCAGGGGGCAATGAAAAACTGTTTTTT.